Below, 9 T cell receptor beta chains from the same sample are listed, as sequenced in a study of T cell responses to AZD1222 COVID-19 vaccine (dated by TCRdb to the early 2020s). Library preparation was by the immunoSEQ multiplex PCR assay. TCRdb took over this immuneACCESS table, retaining in-frame rearrangements with V and J assigned. Such tables are incomplete; in checked studies, under half of the missing clones stem from an unresolved V gene, and the remainder is unexplained. The sample yields fewer than 130,000 clones; over 85% were counted once. The biggest ten clones account for about 16% of the sample. Taken with the paper, the label for time point translates to: about 28 days (+/-7) after the second vaccine dose. Sample: peripheral blood, taken 28 days after the second AZD1222 dose. These receptors all stem from an adult who received the AZD1222 COVID-19 vaccine.

This clone was counted once. This chain uses TRBV29-1 with TRBJ2-3; D is ambiguous. Per germline, CDR1 SQVTM and CDR2 ANQGSEA. V lost 2 bases to trimming and J lost 2 bases, with 11 bases between them. The CDR3 is 14 residues long. The CDR3 here is CSVEFPGLTDTQYF. Here the CDR3 DNA reads TGCAGCGTTGAATTTCCGGGCCTCACAGATACGCAGTATTTT.

This sequence joins TRBV7-7 and TRBJ2-5, with TRBD2 matching 7 bases. The CDR3 is 14 residues long. Looked up from germline, CDR1 is SSHAT and CDR2 is FNYEAQ (reference sequence). The V segment lost 3 bases and the J segment 2 bases; nucleotides outside the gene matches: 3. The CDR3 sequence is CASSLGRGQETQYF. Here the CDR3 DNA reads TGTGCCAGCAGCTTGGGGCGGGGGCAAGAGACCCAGTACTTC.

This clone was picked up one time. This chain links TRBV18 with TRBJ1-2, with a weak D call TRBD1 (5 bases). The germline V gene encodes CDR1 KGHSH and CDR2 LQKENI. This CDR3 region has 13 residues. V was trimmed by 3 bases and J by 3 bases, leaving 8 bases between them. The CDR3 protein is CASSPGGDYGYTF. Here the CDR3 DNA reads TGTGCCAGCTCACCGGGGGGAGACTATGGCTACACCTTC.

The DNA for the CDR3 is TGCGCCAGCAGCTTGAGGGGCAGCCCAAATGGCTACACCTTC. This sequence encodes CASSLRGSPNGYTF. The chain joins TRBV5-1 to TRBJ1-2, with D possibly being TRBD1 (5 bases). Looked up from germline, CDR1 is SGHRS and CDR2 is YFSETQ. The CDR3 sequence is 14 residues long. V lost 1 base and J 6 bases, leaving 13 bases between the germline ends.

In its sample, this clone was seen a few times. The rearrangement uses TRBV6-5 and TRBJ1-4, with D possibly matching TRBD1 (5 bases). Germline assignment: CDR1 MNHEY and CDR2 SVGAGI. CDR3 length: 14 amino acids. Trimming took off 6 bases at V and 5 bases at J, with 13 bases between the two ends. The CDR3 spells CASRGDLLNEKLFF. The CDR3 DNA is TGTGCCAGCAGGGGGGACCTCTTAAATGAAAAACTGTTTTTT.

The chain carries TRBV15 and TRBJ2-6; TRBD1 might be the D (5 bases). Germline CDR1 is LNHNV and CDR2 is YYDKDF (reference sequence). Between the trimmed V and J ends, which lost 3 bases and 4 bases, there was a span of 19 bases. This CDR3 region has 18 residues. The CDR3 protein is CATSRDTRVGAGANVLTF. The CDR3 nucleotides are TGTGCCACCAGCAGGGATACCCGTGTAGGGGCCGGGGCCAACGTCCTGACTTTC. The whole variable domain, filled in from reference TRBV15 and TRBJ2-6, reads DAMVIQNPRYQVTQFGKPVTLSCSQTLNHNVMYWYQQKSSQAPKLLFHYYDKDFNNEADTPDNFQSRRPNTSFCFLDIRSPGLGDTAMYLCATSRDTRVGAGANVLTFGAGSRLTVL.

The V and J genes are TRBV7-3 and TRBJ2-1; TRBD2 agrees at 13 bases. The CDR3 totals 14 residues. The germline CDR1 and CDR2 sequences are SGHTA and FQGTGA. V lost 4 bases and J lost 10; bases outside the gene matches: 4. CDR3 in amino acids: CASSSGLAGVEQFF. The CDR3 coding sequence is TGTGCCAGCAGCTCCGGACTAGCGGGGGTGGAGCAGTTCTTC.

J is TRBJ2-5 and V is TRBV18; TRBD2 is a possible D gene (6 bases). The CDR3 consists of 15 residues. The V end was cut by 1 base, the J end by 10 bases, with 19 bases between. Germline loops: CDR1 KGHSH, CDR2 LQKENI. In DNA, the CDR3 is TGTGCCAGCTCACCACAGGGGACTTCGGATACTTTCCAGTACTTC. It codes for CASSPQGTSDTFQYF.

The chain joins TRBV27 to TRBJ1-1; TRBD1 is a possible D gene (6 bases). The germline V gene encodes CDR1 MNHEY and CDR2 SMNVEV (reference sequence). The CDR3 has 16 residues. V lost 7 bases, J lost 1 base, and 19 bases lay in between. CDR3 DNA sequence: TGTGCCAGCACCTCACTGAGCCAGGGGTCGAACACTGAAGCTTTCTTT. Translation gives CASTSLSQGSNTEAFF.